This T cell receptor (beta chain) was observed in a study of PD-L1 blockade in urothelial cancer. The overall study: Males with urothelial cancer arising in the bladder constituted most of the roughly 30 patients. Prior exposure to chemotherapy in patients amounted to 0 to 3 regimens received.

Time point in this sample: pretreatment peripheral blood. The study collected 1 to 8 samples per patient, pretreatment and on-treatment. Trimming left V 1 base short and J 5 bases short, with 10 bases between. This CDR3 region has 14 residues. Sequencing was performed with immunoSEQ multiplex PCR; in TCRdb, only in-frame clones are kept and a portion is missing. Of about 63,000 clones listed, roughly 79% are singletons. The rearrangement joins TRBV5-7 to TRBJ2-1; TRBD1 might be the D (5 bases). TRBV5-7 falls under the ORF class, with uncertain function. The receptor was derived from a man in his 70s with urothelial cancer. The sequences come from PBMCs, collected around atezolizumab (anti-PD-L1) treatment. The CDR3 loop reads CASSLIDSNNEQFF. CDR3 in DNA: TGTGCCAGCAGCTTGATAGACAGTAACAATGAGCAGTTCTTC.